This T cell receptor (beta chain) was obtained from a study of spatial heterogeneity in lung cancer. Study details: A unique TCR and UMI combination showed up more than ten times in raw reads, on average.

MiXCR was run by TCRdb on the 5' RACE reads, yielding one entry per CDR3 protein. The table has 23,000 or so distinct CDR3 sequences, around 4.7% seen once. Time point described: sample taken at primary tumor resection. Whole RNA obtained from tumor, nontumor lung or frozen PBMC underwent sequencing without sorting. The cohort: 70 to 85 early-stage, untreated non-small cell lung cancer patients. This CDR3 spans 15 amino acids. Germline V lookup: CDR1 SGHTA, CDR2 FQGNSA. The V and J ends lost 0 bases and 11 bases respectively, with 14 bases between them. A single count supports this clonotype. This receptor was obtained from a male donor with early-stage non-small cell lung cancer. The sequencing here drew on PBMCs, taken at surgery. The chain couples TRBV7-2 to TRBJ1-6; TRBD1 might be the D (6 bases). In nucleotides, the CDR3 is TGTGCCAGCAGCTTAGCACAGGGTTGGGATGCACCCCTCCACTTT. It is translated as CASSLAQGWDAPLHF.